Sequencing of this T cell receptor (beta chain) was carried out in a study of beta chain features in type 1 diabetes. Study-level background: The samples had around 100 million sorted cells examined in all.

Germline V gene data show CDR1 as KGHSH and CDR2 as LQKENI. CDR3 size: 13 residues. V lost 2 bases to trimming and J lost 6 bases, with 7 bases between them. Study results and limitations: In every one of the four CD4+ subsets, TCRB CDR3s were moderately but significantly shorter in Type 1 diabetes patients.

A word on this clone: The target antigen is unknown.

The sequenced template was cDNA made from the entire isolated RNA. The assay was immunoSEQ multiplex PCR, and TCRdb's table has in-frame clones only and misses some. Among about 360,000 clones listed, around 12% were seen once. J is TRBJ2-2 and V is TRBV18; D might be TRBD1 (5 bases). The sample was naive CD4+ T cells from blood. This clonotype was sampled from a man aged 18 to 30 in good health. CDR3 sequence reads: CASSPEGAGELFF. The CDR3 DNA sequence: TGTGCCAGCTCACCAGAAGGGGCCGGGGAGCTGTTTTTT.